The clone carrying this T cell receptor beta chain was seen only once. This sample is part of a study of technical replicates of blood from a few donors. Repertoires were generated with immunoSEQ multiplex PCR, while TCRdb's copy carries only in-frame clones and drops some. The data show 75,000 to 100,000 clones, 95% seen once. The sequencing sample was made of T cells isolated from PBMCs. This receptor was obtained from a human donor in good health.

CDR3: CSARSHDTQYF. In nucleotides, the CDR3 is TGCAGTGCTAGGAGCCACGATACGCAGTATTTT. The chain joins TRBV20-1 to TRBJ2-3; D remains unclear. Per germline, CDR1 DFQATT and CDR2 SNEGSKA (reference sequence). Trimming cost V 3 bases and J 6 bases, with 7 bases left between them. The CDR3 spans 11 residues.